The clone carrying this TCR beta chain has only a few counts. This sample was included in a study of early T cells in non-severe SARS-CoV-2 infection. Germline CDR1 is SGHTA and CDR2 is FQGTGA. V lost 5 bases to trimming and J lost 3 bases, with 10 bases between them. CDR3 length: 13 residues. Unique molecular identifier tags were affixed to discrete cDNA molecules. A single record per CDR3 protein comes from TCRdb applying MiXCR to the 5' RACE reads. The table has under 85,000 distinct CDR3 sequences, roughly 12% seen once; the top ten hold roughly a sixth. The J gene is TRBJ1-1, the V gene TRBV7-3, with D possibly TRBD1 on 6 matching bases. The sample consisted of whole blood, taken at baseline. This receptor was identified in an adult who was a healthcare worker with PCR-confirmed SARS-CoV-2 infection or an uninfected control (not recorded which). The donor label of this sample is uncertain. CDR3 in DNA: TGTGCCAGCAGCCGACACAGGGACACTGAAGCTTTCTTT. Translated, it gives CASSRHRDTEAFF.